The clone carrying this T cell receptor (beta chain) was detected once. Peripheral blood came from all dose cohorts at three timepoints. The sample belongs to a study of OX40 agonist ivuxolimab in advanced cancers. Germline V gene sequence: CDR1 LNHNV, CDR2 YYDKDF (reference sequence). The length of the CDR3 is 12 residues. V gave up 1 base and J gave up 6 bases, with 5 bases separating them. TCRdb's copy holds only in-frame clones and misses some; the assay was immunoSEQ multiplex PCR. The repertoire holds fewer than 25,000 clones, with 75% to 90% as singletons. The clonotype comes from an adult with an advanced solid tumor such as melanoma, head and neck, liver or kidney cancer. The material sequenced was CD4+ or CD8+ T cells sorted from blood, taken in a trial of the OX40 agonist ivuxolimab. This chain connects TRBV15 to TRBJ2-3, with D unresolved. CDR3 residues: CATSRVTDTQYF. Here the CDR3 DNA reads TGTGCCACCAGCAGAGTCACGGATACGCAGTATTTT.